This T cell receptor (beta chain) was captured by sequencing in a study of T cells expressing NK-cell markers. Whole-study context: Obtained from sorted CD3+CD56+NKG2C+, CD3+CD56+NKG2C- and CD3+CD56-NKG2C+ T cells were the TCR beta repertoires. Study-wide results and limits: Dominant NKG2C+ clonotypes were found to form about 1.0-7.0% of CD8+ T cells in 5 or 6 donors.

Concerning this clonotype itself: Antigen: not known.

TCRdb reprocessed the 5' RACE reads and reports one entry per CDR3 protein, with no DNA. This sample's clone table lists 200,000 to 300,000 distinct CDR3 sequences. The length of the CDR3 is 15 residues. The gene calls are TRBV12-3 or TRBV12-4 and TRBJ1-5; TCRdb proposes TRBD1, but this gene call is untestable without DNA. This TCR derives from a woman aged 18 to 75 in good health. Sequencing was performed on blood T cells: a sorted CD56 or NKG2C T cell subset, CD4+ or CD8+ T cells, or bulk PBMC T cells (not recorded which). This CDR3 is CACRRSGRTDQPQHF.